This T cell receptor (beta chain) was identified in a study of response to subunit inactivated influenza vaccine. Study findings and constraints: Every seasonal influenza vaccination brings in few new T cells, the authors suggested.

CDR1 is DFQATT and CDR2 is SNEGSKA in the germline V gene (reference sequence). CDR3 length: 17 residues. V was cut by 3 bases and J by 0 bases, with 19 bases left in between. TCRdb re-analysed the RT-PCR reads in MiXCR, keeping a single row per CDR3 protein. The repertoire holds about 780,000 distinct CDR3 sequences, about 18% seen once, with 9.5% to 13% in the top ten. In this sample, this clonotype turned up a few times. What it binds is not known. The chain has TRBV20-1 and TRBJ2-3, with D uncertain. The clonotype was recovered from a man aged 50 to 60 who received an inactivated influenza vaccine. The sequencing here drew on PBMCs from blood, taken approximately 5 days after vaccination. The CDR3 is CSARRTVMASSTDTQYF. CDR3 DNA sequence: TGCAGTGCTAGGAGGACGGTCATGGCGAGTAGCACAGATACGCAGTATTTT.